The 22 T cell receptor beta chains given below trace back to one sample, sequenced in a study of patients and donors after allogeneic stem cell transplantation. TCRdb re-derived calls from the RT-PCR reads in MiXCR, one entry per CDR3 protein. The data hold a few hundred thousand distinct CDR3 sequences, with around 40% observed a single time. What was sequenced was blood, either unsorted or a sorted T cell fraction (not recorded which). These receptors originate from a human donor who was either an allogeneic HSCT recipient or a stem cell or donor lymphocyte infusion donor (not recorded which). It is not recorded whose cells these are; they may come from a transplant donor.

The J gene is TRBJ2-3, the V gene TRBV12-3 or TRBV12-4, with 7 bases lining up with TRBD1. CDR3 size: 15 residues. The ends lost 3 bases at V and 6 bases at J; junction bases unmatched: 9. CDR3 DNA: TGTGCCAGCAGTTTGCTCAGGGGGACAGAGGATACGCAGTATTTT. Protein sequence: CASSLLRGTEDTQYF.

This clonotype was observed a handful of times. The chain couples TRBV10-3 to TRBJ1-1; a possible D gene is TRBD1 (5 bases). This CDR3 contains 13 residues. Germline V CDR1 and CDR2: ENHRY, SYGVKD. V dropped 3 bases and J dropped 4 bases, with 9 bases sitting between them. CDR3 region: CAISDRRGTEAFF. CDR3 nucleotides: TGTGCCATCAGTGATAGGAGGGGCACTGAAGCTTTCTTT.

The rearrangement joins TRBV24-1 to TRBJ2-3, with unresolved D. V shed 0 bases and J shed 0 bases, with 18 bases lying between them. CDR1 is KGHDR and CDR2 is SFDVKD in the germline V gene. The CDR3 length is 19 residues. The CDR3 region has the DNA TGTGCCACCAGTGATTTGCAGCATCCAAGCCTCGCTAGCACAGATACGCAGTATTTT. Protein product: CATSDLQHPSLASTDTQYF.

This chain links TRBV7-3 with TRBJ2-5; D unclear. V was shortened by 3 bases and J by 1 base, with 6 bases between the two germline ends. The V gene's germline CDR1 is SGHTA and CDR2 FQGTGA. The length of the CDR3 is 13 residues. The CDR3 loop reads CASSFATQETQYF. The CDR3 DNA sequence: TGTGCCAGCAGCTTCGCGACCCAAGAGACCCAGTACTTC. The whole variable domain, filled in from reference TRBV7-3 and TRBJ2-5, reads GAGVSQTPSNKVTEKGKYVELRCDPISGHTALYWYRQSLGQGPEFLIYFQGTGAADDSGLPNDRFFAVRPEGSVSTLKIQRTERGDSAVYLCASSFATQETQYFGPGTRLLVL.

This clonotype has just one count. The CDR3 reads CASSHERGTPSGANVLTF. The CDR3 DNA reads TGCGCCAGCAGCCATGAGCGGGGAACACCCTCTGGGGCCAACGTCCTGACTTTC. The chain joins TRBV5-1 to TRBJ2-6; 7 nucleotides line up with TRBD2. V trimming: 4 bases; J trimming: 0 bases; junction bases outside the gene matches: 10. The CDR3 is 18 amino acids. Germline CDR1 reads SGHRS; CDR2 reads YFSETQ.

The V gene is TRBV6-6, the J gene TRBJ2-2; no firm D call. V dropped 0 bases and J dropped 4 bases, with 3 bases sitting between them. The germline V gene has CDR1 MNHNY and CDR2 SVGAGI (reference sequence). The CDR3 covers 13 residues. CDR3: CASSYSGTGELFF. CDR3 nucleotide sequence: TGTGCCAGCAGTTACTCAGGCACCGGGGAGCTGTTTTTT.

This clonotype was counted a few times. The chain employs TRBV28 and TRBJ1-1; 7 bases map to TRBD1. Germline CDR1 and CDR2: MDHEN and SYDVKM. Trimming at V came to 4 bases and at J to 0 bases, leaving 5 bases not matched to a gene. The CDR3 runs 15 residues. The CDR3 nucleotides are TGTGCCAGCAGTTCGAACAGGGGTGTGAACACTGAAGCTTTCTTT. It translates to CASSSNRGVNTEAFF. Drawing the rest from reference TRBV28 and TRBJ1-1, the complete variable domain is DVKVTQSSRYLVKRTGEKVFLECVQDMDHENMFWYRQDPGLGLRLIYFSYDVKMKEKGDIPEGYSVSREKKERFSLILESASTNQTSMYLCASSSNRGVNTEAFFGQGTRLTVV.

J is TRBJ2-3 and V is TRBV20-1; 7 nucleotides match TRBD2. V shed 4 bases, J shed 6 bases, and the junction held 7 bases outside the gene matches. The CDR3 loop spans 13 amino acids. In germline, CDR1 is DFQATT, CDR2 SNEGSKA (reference sequence). CDR3 sequence: CSATRLASDTQYF. In DNA, the CDR3 is TGCAGTGCTACCCGACTAGCTTCGGATACGCAGTATTTT.

The rearrangement uses TRBV5-6 and TRBJ2-7; D not certain. Germline CDR1 SGHDT, CDR2 YYEEEE. The CDR3 loop spans 14 amino acids. The germline V and J ends were trimmed by 0 bases and 3 bases, with 10 bases remaining between them. The CDR3 DNA reads TGTGCCAGCAGCTTGGAGGGCAGAGGCTACGAGCAGTACTTC. It is translated as CASSLEGRGYEQYF.

This clonotype was observed once. This chain connects TRBV20-1 to TRBJ1-2; D perhaps matches TRBD1 (6 bases). This CDR3 is 11 amino acids long. V shed 5 bases and J shed 8 bases, with 12 bases lying between them. Germline loops: CDR1 DFQATT, CDR2 SNEGSKA (reference sequence). CDR3 DNA sequence: TGCAGTGCTGAGGCTGGGGGCGGCTACACCTTC. It encodes CSAEAGGGYTF.

The genes are TRBV20-1 and TRBJ2-1; 8 positions match TRBD2. The CDR3 runs to 15 residues. The V and J ends lost 5 bases and 0 bases, in that order; junction bases with no gene match: 6. Germline V lookup: CDR1 DFQATT, CDR2 SNEGSKA (reference sequence). CDR3 DNA sequence: TGCAGTGCTTGGACTAGCTCGAGCTCCTACAATGAGCAGTTCTTC. It is translated as CSAWTSSSSYNEQFF.

The chain is built from TRBV3-1 and TRBJ2-7; D not certain. CDR3 length: 14 amino acids. Trimming cost V 0 bases and J 3 bases, with 9 bases left between them. Germline CDR1 LGHDT, CDR2 YNNKEL (reference sequence). CDR3 residues: CASSQDRSRYEQYF. CDR3 DNA: TGTGCCAGCAGCCAAGACAGGTCCCGCTACGAGCAGTACTTC.

This clonotype was detected only a few times. The chain carries TRBV9 and TRBJ1-2, with D uncertain. The V end was cut by 0 bases, the J end by 4 bases, with 10 bases between. This CDR3 contains 14 residues. Germline lookup yields CDR1 SGDLS and CDR2 YYNGEE. The CDR3 region is CASSVGPESYGYTF. The CDR3 DNA is TGTGCCAGCAGCGTAGGACCCGAGAGCTATGGCTACACCTTC.

The V and J genes are TRBV12-3 or TRBV12-4 and TRBJ2-1; D might be TRBD1 (6 bases). V lost 6 bases to trimming and J lost 7 bases, with 10 bases between them. The CDR3 spans 12 residues. CDR3 amino acids: CASREQGNEQFF. The CDR3 DNA reads as TGTGCCAGCAGGGAACAGGGAAATGAGCAGTTCTTC.

In this sample, this clonotype turned up many times. This chain joins TRBV9 and TRBJ1-1, with D tentatively TRBD1 (6 bases). The CDR3 is 14 amino acids. Germline assignment: CDR1 SGDLS and CDR2 YYNGEE. The germline V and J ends were trimmed by 0 bases and 1 base, with 7 bases remaining between them. In nucleotides, the CDR3 is TGTGCCAGCAGCGTAGGACAGGAGAACACTGAAGCTTTCTTT. It specifies CASSVGQENTEAFF.

The V and J genes are TRBV12-3 or TRBV12-4 and TRBJ2-5, with 7 bases aligning to TRBD1. V lost 3 bases and J lost 4; bases outside the gene matches: 11. The length of the CDR3 is 16 residues. The CDR3 DNA is TGTGCCAGCAGTTTTTCCGGGGCAGGGGGTGGAGAGACCCAGTACTTC. Its translation: CASSFSGAGGGETQYF.

The genes are TRBV5-1 and TRBJ2-7; 10 bases line up with TRBD1. The junction had 6 bases not matched to a gene; V was cut back by 4 bases and J by 5 bases. Per germline, CDR1 SGHRS and CDR2 YFSETQ. This CDR3 comprises 14 residues. The CDR3 here is CASSVTGGGNEQYF. The DNA of the CDR3 is TGCGCCAGCAGCGTGACAGGGGGCGGAAACGAGCAGTACTTC.

V is TRBV7-2 and J is TRBJ1-5; D possibly corresponds to TRBD1 (6 bases). Per the germline V gene, CDR1 is SGHTA and CDR2 is FQGNSA. The CDR3 totals 14 residues. With 0 bases removed from V and 6 bases from J, the gap between germline ends came to 9 bases. The CDR3 is CASSLAQGIQPQHF. CDR3 bases: TGTGCCAGCAGCTTAGCCCAGGGGATTCAGCCCCAGCATTTT.

This clonotype was observed a handful of times. The gene calls are TRBV5-1 and TRBJ1-6; 7 nucleotides match TRBD1. In germline, CDR1 is SGHRS, CDR2 YFSETQ. Trimming at V came to 0 bases and at J to 5 bases, leaving 2 bases not matched to a gene. The CDR3 is 15 amino acids. The CDR3 loop is CASSLEGQNNSPLHF. The CDR3 nucleotides read TGCGCCAGCAGCTTGGAGGGACAGAATAATTCACCCCTCCACTTT.

To note about this clonotype: An end of the junction does not agree with germline; a read error may underlie this. The chain carries TRBV20-1 and TRBJ1-2; no clear D. There are 12 residues in the CDR3. CDR1 and CDR2 (germline): DFQATT, SNEGSKA (reference sequence). CDR3 sequence (DNA): TGCAGGGGAGATTCCTCTAACTATGGGTACACCTTC. Translated: CRGDSSNYGYTF.

V is TRBV5-1 and J is TRBJ1-1; 7 bases align to TRBD1. There are 17 residues in the CDR3. Germline V lookup: CDR1 SGHRS, CDR2 YFSETQ. V was pared by 4 bases and J by 4 bases, with 16 bases of the junction left unmatched. In DNA form, the CDR3 reads TGCGCCAGCAGCATTAAATGGGGTCGGGCAGGGGGCACTGAAGCTTTCTTT. This codes for CASSIKWGRAGGTEAFF.

This clonotype was detected a few times. The V call is TRBV12-3 or TRBV12-4, the J call TRBJ2-5; 10 bases are shared with TRBD2. The CDR3 spans 15 residues. V was pared by 5 bases and J by 10 bases, with 13 bases of the junction left unmatched. CDR3 coding DNA: TGTGCCAGCAGTCCCCATCTCAGCGGGGGGGCCCTCCAGTACTTC. Translated, it gives CASSPHLSGGALQYF.